A selection of T cell receptor beta chains follows, all from one sample in a study of neoadjuvant anti-PD-1 for oral cavity cancer. Method: immunoSEQ multiplex PCR; TCRdb's copy keeps in-frame clones and lacks some. The sample has 60,000 to 80,000 clones; around 80% are singletons. The specimen was PBMCs, collected before nivolumab (anti-PD-1) treatment. All receptors derive from a person aged 40 to 85 with oral cavity squamous cell carcinoma. Each CDR3 is given with its conserved first and last residue. Fields, in order: J gene, D gene, clone size, V gene, CDR3 DNA, CDR3 protein. The D gene is left open where the match is weak. The size of a clone is reported for some rows only, either as once, few or many, or as a class for expanded clones.

j_gene: TRBJ1-1
d_gene: TRBD1
abundance: NA
v_gene: TRBV4-1
CDR3nt: TGCGCCAGCAGCCAAGGTGGGGCAGGGGGCTGGAACACTGAAGCTTTCTTT
CDR3aa: CASSQGGAGGWNTEAFF

j_gene: TRBJ2-1
d_gene: NA
abundance: few
v_gene: TRBV6-1
CDR3nt: TGTGCCAGCAGTGAAAGACGTGACAGCTACTCCTACAATGAGCAGTTCTTC
CDR3aa: CASSERRDSYSYNEQFF

j_gene: TRBJ1-5
d_gene: NA
abundance: few
v_gene: TRBV19
CDR3nt: TGTGCCAGTAGTATAGGCCAAGATCAGCCCCAGCATTTT
CDR3aa: CASSIGQDQPQHF

j_gene: TRBJ1-1
d_gene: TRBD1
abundance: few
v_gene: TRBV7-2
CDR3nt: TGTGCCAGCAGCTTAGGGACAGGGGCTGAAGCTTTCTTT
CDR3aa: CASSLGTGAEAFF

j_gene: TRBJ2-7
d_gene: TRBD2
abundance: NA
v_gene: TRBV2
CDR3nt: TGTGCCGGAAGAGCGGGAGGGCCCCCCGAGCAGTACTTC
CDR3aa: CAGRAGGPPEQYF

j_gene: TRBJ2-5
d_gene: NA
abundance: once
v_gene: TRBV7-7
CDR3nt: TGTGCTAGCAGTAGCGGAGAAACCCAGTACTTC
CDR3aa: CASSSGETQYF

j_gene: TRBJ2-5
d_gene: NA
abundance: NA
v_gene: TRBV5-1
CDR3nt: TGCGCCAGCAGCTTTCATCCGAAAGAGACCCAGTACTTC
CDR3aa: CASSFHPKETQYF

j_gene: TRBJ1-1
d_gene: NA
abundance: NA
v_gene: TRBV6-6
CDR3nt: TGTGCCAGCACCCCTCGGGGGCGCACTGAAGCTTTCTTT
CDR3aa: CASTPRGRTEAFF

j_gene: TRBJ2-3
d_gene: NA
abundance: NA
v_gene: TRBV5-4
CDR3nt: TGTGCCAGCAGCTTGGGGGGCACAGATACGCAGTATTTT
CDR3aa: CASSLGGTDTQYF

j_gene: TRBJ1-1
d_gene: NA
abundance: NA
v_gene: TRBV10-1
CDR3nt: TGCGCCAGCAGTGAGTGGAAGGGGCGGAGGGCTGAAGCTTTCTTT
CDR3aa: CASSEWKGRRAEAFF

j_gene: TRBJ1-3
d_gene: TRBD1
abundance: NA
v_gene: TRBV9
CDR3nt: TGTGCCAGCAGCTTATCCAGGGGGAGTACTGGAAACACCATATATTTT
CDR3aa: CASSLSRGSTGNTIYF

j_gene: TRBJ2-7
d_gene: TRBD2
abundance: NA
v_gene: TRBV27
CDR3nt: TGTGCCAGCAGTTCGCGGATAGCGGGAGGAGGCCACGAGCAGTACTTC
CDR3aa: CASSSRIAGGGHEQYF

j_gene: TRBJ1-4
d_gene: NA
abundance: NA
v_gene: TRBV6-1
CDR3nt: TGTGCCAGCAGTGAGTTCCCGGGAACCGCAACTAATGAAAAACTGTTTTTT
CDR3aa: CASSEFPGTATNEKLFF

j_gene: TRBJ2-7
d_gene: NA
abundance: few
v_gene: TRBV28
CDR3nt: TGTGCCAGCGCCACCTACGAGCAGTACTTC
CDR3aa: CASATYEQYF

j_gene: TRBJ1-1
d_gene: TRBD1
abundance: NA
v_gene: TRBV9
CDR3nt: TGTGCCAGCAGCGTAGTAAGGGGGCAAGGTGAAGCTTTCTTT
CDR3aa: CASSVVRGQGEAFF

j_gene: TRBJ2-5
d_gene: NA
abundance: NA
v_gene: TRBV5-1
CDR3nt: TGCGCCAGCAGCTTGGACTGGACGGGGGAGACCCAGTACTTC
CDR3aa: CASSLDWTGETQYF

j_gene: TRBJ1-2
d_gene: NA
abundance: NA
v_gene: TRBV5-6
CDR3nt: TGTGCCAGCAGCTCGACAGTCAACGAGGTCGGAAGCGGCTATGGCTACACCTTC
CDR3aa: CASSSTVNEVGSGYGYTF

j_gene: TRBJ2-3
d_gene: NA
abundance: once
v_gene: TRBV7-9
CDR3nt: TGTGCCAGCAGCAAAACGGGGGCAGATACGCAGTATTTT
CDR3aa: CASSKTGADTQYF

j_gene: TRBJ2-7
d_gene: TRBD2
abundance: NA
v_gene: TRBV5-4
CDR3nt: TGTGCCAGCAGCTTGGCCGGCGGGGGGGCGGTCGAGCAGTACTTC
CDR3aa: CASSLAGGGAVEQYF

j_gene: TRBJ2-6
d_gene: NA
abundance: few
v_gene: TRBV11-2
CDR3nt: TGTGCCAGCAGCTTAGCTGGGGCCAACGTCCTGACTTTC
CDR3aa: CASSLAGANVLTF

j_gene: TRBJ2-1
d_gene: NA
abundance: NA
v_gene: TRBV6-5
CDR3nt: TGTGCCAGCAGAATCAGGCGGGTCGCTAATGAGCAGTTCTTC
CDR3aa: CASRIRRVANEQFF

j_gene: TRBJ1-5
d_gene: NA
abundance: NA
v_gene: TRBV7-2
CDR3nt: TGTGCCAGCAGCCCCAGCGGGACATTGCATCAGCCCCAGCATTTT
CDR3aa: CASSPSGTLHQPQHF

j_gene: TRBJ1-2
d_gene: TRBD1
abundance: NA
v_gene: TRBV6-5
CDR3nt: TGTGCCAGCAGGGTCACAGGGGGCAAGGGAGGCTACACCTTC
CDR3aa: CASRVTGGKGGYTF

j_gene: TRBJ1-2
d_gene: NA
abundance: NA
v_gene: TRBV11-2
CDR3nt: TGTGCCAGCAGCCTCGGACGGGGTAACTATGGCTACACCTTC
CDR3aa: CASSLGRGNYGYTF

j_gene: TRBJ2-1
d_gene: NA
abundance: NA
v_gene: TRBV29-1
CDR3nt: TGCAGCGTTGAGAGGGGAGACAGAATAGCGCACAATGAGCAGTTCTTC
CDR3aa: CSVERGDRIAHNEQFF

j_gene: TRBJ1-1
d_gene: NA
abundance: NA
v_gene: TRBV10-2
CDR3nt: TGCGCCAGCAGTGACAGGACTGAAGCTTTCTTT
CDR3aa: CASSDRTEAFF

j_gene: TRBJ1-6
d_gene: NA
abundance: NA
v_gene: TRBV7-2
CDR3nt: TGTGCCAGCAGCTTTTTCGATTCACCCCTCCACTTT
CDR3aa: CASSFFDSPLHF

j_gene: TRBJ1-1
d_gene: NA
abundance: NA
v_gene: TRBV9
CDR3nt: TGTGCCAGCAGCGTATCTAGACAGAACACTGAAGCTTTCTTT
CDR3aa: CASSVSRQNTEAFF

j_gene: TRBJ2-1
d_gene: NA
abundance: NA
v_gene: TRBV2
CDR3nt: TGTGCCAGCAGTGAAGCGGGGGGGCCCTCCTACAATGAGCAGTTCTTC
CDR3aa: CASSEAGGPSYNEQFF

j_gene: TRBJ1-3
d_gene: NA
abundance: NA
v_gene: TRBV7-9
CDR3nt: TGTGCCAGCAGCTCCAAACTCTCTGGAAACACCATATATTTT
CDR3aa: CASSSKLSGNTIYF

j_gene: TRBJ2-7
d_gene: NA
abundance: once
v_gene: TRBV5-1
CDR3nt: TGCGCCAGCAGCTCCTCGATTACCTACGAGCAGTACTTC
CDR3aa: CASSSSITYEQYF

j_gene: TRBJ2-3
d_gene: NA
abundance: NA
v_gene: TRBV5-6
CDR3nt: TGTGCCAGCAGCGTGGGTCATGGGGCAGATACGCAGTATTTT
CDR3aa: CASSVGHGADTQYF

j_gene: TRBJ1-6
d_gene: TRBD1
abundance: NA
v_gene: TRBV27
CDR3nt: TGTGCCAGCAGTTTGTTGAGGGGGCATTCACCCCTCCACTTT
CDR3aa: CASSLLRGHSPLHF

j_gene: TRBJ2-3
d_gene: TRBD1
abundance: NA
v_gene: TRBV6-4
CDR3nt: TGTGCCAGCAGTGAAAACAGGGGGGGCACAGATACGCAGTATTTT
CDR3aa: CASSENRGGTDTQYF

j_gene: TRBJ2-6
d_gene: NA
abundance: NA
v_gene: TRBV6-5
CDR3nt: TGTGCCAGCAGATTGACGTTGACTGGGGCCAACGTCCTGACTTTC
CDR3aa: CASRLTLTGANVLTF

j_gene: TRBJ2-5
d_gene: NA
abundance: NA
v_gene: TRBV6-1
CDR3nt: TGTGCCAGCAGACCAGGGGTGTTGTTATTAGAGACCCAGTACTTC
CDR3aa: CASRPGVLLLETQYF

j_gene: TRBJ1-1
d_gene: NA
abundance: NA
v_gene: TRBV19
CDR3nt: TGTGCCAGTAGTATAGGAAGGAGCAGCCGATTGAACACTGAAGCTTTCTTT
CDR3aa: CASSIGRSSRLNTEAFF

j_gene: TRBJ2-1
d_gene: NA
abundance: NA
v_gene: TRBV28
CDR3nt: TGTGCCAGCAGTCCCCTCCGGGAGAACTACAATGAGCAGTTCTTC
CDR3aa: CASSPLRENYNEQFF

j_gene: TRBJ2-6
d_gene: NA
abundance: NA
v_gene: TRBV6-1
CDR3nt: TGTGCCAGCAGTGACTTAGGCTCCTCTGGGGCCAACGTCCTGACTTTC
CDR3aa: CASSDLGSSGANVLTF

j_gene: TRBJ2-3
d_gene: TRBD1
abundance: NA
v_gene: TRBV9
CDR3nt: TGTGCCAGCAGCGTCCTCGGACAGGGAAGCACAGATACGCAGTATTTT
CDR3aa: CASSVLGQGSTDTQYF

j_gene: TRBJ2-5
d_gene: TRBD1
abundance: NA
v_gene: TRBV5-4
CDR3nt: TGTGCCAGCAGCTCGTCCCGGGACAGGGCCCAAGAGACCCAGTACTTC
CDR3aa: CASSSSRDRAQETQYF

j_gene: TRBJ2-2
d_gene: TRBD1
abundance: NA
v_gene: TRBV5-1
CDR3nt: TGCGCCAGCAGCGCCCGGGACAGGGGGAGGCTTGTGACCGGGGAGCTGTTTTTT
CDR3aa: CASSARDRGRLVTGELFF

j_gene: TRBJ2-7
d_gene: NA
abundance: NA
v_gene: TRBV5-1
CDR3nt: TGCGCCAGCAGCCCGACAGGTAGTAGGTACGAGCAGTACTTC
CDR3aa: CASSPTGSRYEQYF

j_gene: TRBJ1-1
d_gene: NA
abundance: NA
v_gene: TRBV10-1
CDR3nt: TGCGCCAGCAGTGAGGTAGGGGCCCACGAAGCTTTCTTT
CDR3aa: CASSEVGAHEAFF

j_gene: TRBJ2-1
d_gene: TRBD2
abundance: few
v_gene: TRBV4-1
CDR3nt: TGCGCCAGCAGGGCTAGCGGGGACTCGATATACAATGAGCAGTTCTTC
CDR3aa: CASRASGDSIYNEQFF

j_gene: TRBJ2-7
d_gene: NA
abundance: NA
v_gene: TRBV11-3
CDR3nt: TGTGCCAGCAGCTTAGGTCGAGGCGAGCAGTACTTC
CDR3aa: CASSLGRGEQYF

j_gene: TRBJ1-1
d_gene: NA
abundance: few
v_gene: TRBV5-1
CDR3nt: TGCGCCAGCAGCCCAAGGACGGATTTGAACACTGAAGCTTTCTTT
CDR3aa: CASSPRTDLNTEAFF

j_gene: TRBJ2-3
d_gene: TRBD2
abundance: NA
v_gene: TRBV7-9
CDR3nt: TGTGCCAGCAGCTTAGTCGGGAGGTCAGATACGCAGTATTTT
CDR3aa: CASSLVGRSDTQYF

j_gene: TRBJ2-1
d_gene: NA
abundance: once
v_gene: TRBV5-5
CDR3nt: TGTGCCAGCAGCCCCGGGACTGCTTTCAGCCAACTGTTCTTC
CDR3aa: CASSPGTAFSQLFF

j_gene: TRBJ1-2
d_gene: NA
abundance: NA
v_gene: TRBV27
CDR3nt: TGTGCCAGCAGTACCGGACAGCGAGGCTACACCTTC
CDR3aa: CASSTGQRGYTF

j_gene: TRBJ2-5
d_gene: NA
abundance: NA
v_gene: TRBV29-1
CDR3nt: TGCAGCGTTGATGGCAGGGGCGAGACCCAGTACTTC
CDR3aa: CSVDGRGETQYF

j_gene: TRBJ2-1
d_gene: TRBD2
abundance: NA
v_gene: TRBV2
CDR3nt: TGTGCCAGCAGTGAGAAAAAACTAGCGGGCCGAAGGAAGCAGTTCTTC
CDR3aa: CASSEKKLAGRRKQFF

j_gene: TRBJ2-4
d_gene: NA
abundance: NA
v_gene: TRBV11-3
CDR3nt: TGTGCCAGCAGCTTAAGGGAGAGCGGGCCAGCCAAAAACATTCAGTACTTC
CDR3aa: CASSLRESGPAKNIQYF

j_gene: TRBJ1-4
d_gene: NA
abundance: NA
v_gene: TRBV9
CDR3nt: TGTGCCAGCAGCCAAGGAGACTCCTCCTCCTGGCCACTGTTTTTT
CDR3aa: CASSQGDSSSWPLFF

j_gene: TRBJ1-1
d_gene: TRBD1
abundance: few
v_gene: TRBV19
CDR3nt: TGTGCCAGTAGCCACAGGGGTGGGAACACTGAAGCTTTCTTT
CDR3aa: CASSHRGGNTEAFF